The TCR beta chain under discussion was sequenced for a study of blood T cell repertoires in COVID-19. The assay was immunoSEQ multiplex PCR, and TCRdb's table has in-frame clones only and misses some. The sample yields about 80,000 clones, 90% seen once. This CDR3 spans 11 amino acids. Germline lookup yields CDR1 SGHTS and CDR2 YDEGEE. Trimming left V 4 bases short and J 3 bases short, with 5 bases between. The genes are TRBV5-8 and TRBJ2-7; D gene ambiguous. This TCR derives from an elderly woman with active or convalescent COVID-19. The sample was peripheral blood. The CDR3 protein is CASSPHYEQYF. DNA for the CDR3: TGTGCCAGCAGCCCCCACTACGAGCAGTACTTC.